The present TCR beta chain was sequenced within a study of T cell changes during pregnancy in multiple sclerosis. Sequenced by immunoSEQ multiplex PCR; TCRdb stores in-frame clones only, minus some. The sample contains tens of thousands of clones, about 92% of which appear only once. The sample was peripheral blood, taken after pregnancy. The source of this sequence is a female donor with multiple sclerosis, enrolled in a pregnancy study.

The CDR3 DNA reads as TGTGCCAGCTCAACCGCCGTAGCGACGCTCTCCTACGAGCAGTACTTC. This sequence encodes CASSTAVATLSYEQYF. The J gene is TRBJ2-7, the V gene TRBV18; perhaps TRBD2 as D (5 bases). Looked up from germline, CDR1 is KGHSH and CDR2 is LQKENI. V lost 5 bases, J lost 0 bases, and 17 bases lay in between. The CDR3 sequence is 16 residues long.